This T cell receptor (beta chain) was documented in a study of Ad26.COV2.S vaccination and SARS-CoV-2 variants. Whole-study context: Donor was assigned to the Ad26.COV2.S arm of trial COV1001.

Treatment reported: roughly 20 received Ad26.COV2.S at low or high dose, single or two shots; roughly five received placebo; per-sample allocation not given. Specimens were obtained on day 63 following the first vaccine or placebo injection. Whoever gave the sample was an adult aged 18-55 years in Boston. The CDR3 loop spans 17 amino acids. Germline-derived CDR1 and CDR2 are SEHNR and FQNEAQ (reference sequence). Trimming pared 4 bases from V and 4 bases from J, leaving 17 bases between. This table comes from immunoSEQ multiplex PCR, and its TCRdb copy is limited to in-frame clones, with some not included. The table includes about 460,000 clones, 80% to 90% detected once.

The origin of this receptor is a person aged 18 to 65 who received the Ad26.COV2.S COVID-19 vaccine or a placebo. The chain couples TRBV7-9 to TRBJ1-6; no definite D call. The sample consisted of peripheral blood, taken in a trial of Ad26.COV2.S vaccine versus placebo. The CDR3 sequence is CASSSTLTTDYNSPLHF. The DNA for the CDR3 is TGTGCCAGCAGCTCTACCCTTACGACGGATTATAATTCACCCCTCCACTTT. The complete variable domain, with remaining parts taken from reference TRBV7-9 and TRBJ1-6, reads DTGVSQNPRHKITKRGQNVTFRCDPISEHNRLYWYRQTLGQGPEFLTYFQNEAQLEKSRLLSDRFSAERPKGSFSTLEIQRTEQGDSAMYLCASSSTLTTDYNSPLHFGNGTRLTVT.